This T cell receptor beta chain was sequenced for a study of shared clonotypes between healthy human individuals. Broader study findings: Clonotypes not shared had lower generation probabilities than those common to all four donors.

With respect to this clone: What it recognizes is unknown.

Sequencing was performed with immunoSEQ multiplex PCR; in TCRdb, only in-frame clones are kept and a portion is missing. The table records roughly 2.5 million clones, around nine tenths of them present only once. Per germline, CDR1 SNHLY and CDR2 FYNNEI. The junction had 8 bases not matched to a gene; V was cut back by 4 bases and J by 8 bases. This CDR3 has 15 residues. This clonotype was sampled from a man between 18 and 29 years old in good health. Sequencing was done on a sample of naive CD4+ T cells sorted from blood. Stated subset: CD45RA+ positively selected. The chain combines TRBV2 with TRBJ2-1, with 10 bases lining up with TRBD2. The DNA for the CDR3 is TGTGCCAGCAGTGGGTCTAGCGGGAGAGGCGATGAGCAGTTCTTC. Translated, it gives CASSGSSGRGDEQFF. The whole variable domain, filled in from reference TRBV2 and TRBJ2-1, reads EPEVTQTPSHQVTQMGQEVILRCVPISNHLYFYWYRQILGQKVEFLVSFYNNEISEKSEIFDDQFSVERPDGSNFTLKIRSTKLEDSAMYFCASSGSSGRGDEQFFGPGTRLTVL.